This TCR beta chain comes out of a study of OX40 agonist ivuxolimab in advanced cancers. Whole-study context: Each patient was given ivuxolimab into a vein every 2 weeks, at 0.01 to 10 mg/kg. Dose-escalation cases comprised hepatocellular carcinoma, melanoma, renal cell or head and neck cancer.

A history of autoimmune disease or systemic immunosuppression excluded patients. Here immunoSEQ multiplex PCR was the method, and the copy in TCRdb shows in-frame clones only, minus some. The repertoire includes fewer than 95,000 clones, 92% of them detected once, and 3% to 4% sits in the top ten. This clone was counted once. Its antigen is unknown. The CDR3 is 13 residues long. Germline CDR1 is SGDLS and CDR2 is YYNGEE. V was trimmed by 3 bases and J by 5 bases, leaving 11 bases between them. Study outcomes and limitations: Clonal expansion was seen in CD4+ and CD8+ blood T cells by week 6 at 0.1 to 3.0 mg/kg.

The chain uses TRBV9 and TRBJ1-2; weak D call: TRBD1 (5 bases). The specimen was CD4+ or CD8+ T cells sorted from blood, collected in a trial of the OX40 agonist ivuxolimab. This TCR was recovered from an adult with an advanced solid tumor such as melanoma, head and neck, liver or kidney cancer. The CDR3 DNA follows: TGTGCCAGCAGCGGGGGGAGTGTTTATGGCTACACCTTC. Amino acid sequence: CASSGGSVYGYTF.